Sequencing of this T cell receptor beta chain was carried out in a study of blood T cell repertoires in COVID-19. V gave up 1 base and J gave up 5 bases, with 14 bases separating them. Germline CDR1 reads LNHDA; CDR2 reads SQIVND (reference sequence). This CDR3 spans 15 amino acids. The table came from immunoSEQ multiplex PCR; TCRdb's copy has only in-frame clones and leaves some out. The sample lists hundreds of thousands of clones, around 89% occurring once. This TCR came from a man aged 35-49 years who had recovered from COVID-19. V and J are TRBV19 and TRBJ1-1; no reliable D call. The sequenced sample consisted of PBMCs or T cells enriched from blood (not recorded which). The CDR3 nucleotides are TGTGCCAGTAGTATAGCCCCCCGAGAGAAGACTGAAGCTTTCTTT. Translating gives CASSIAPREKTEAFF.